This T cell receptor beta chain appears in the sequencing data of a study of shared clonotypes between healthy human individuals. Overall study context: The cohort had a couple of women and a few men, ages 18 to 49.

As for this clone: As yet, its antigen is unknown.

Only in-frame clones appear in the TCRdb table, and some are missing; sequencing was by immunoSEQ multiplex PCR. Here the sample spans a few million clones, roughly 92% being singletons. The germline V gene encodes CDR1 GTSNPN and CDR2 SVGIG (reference sequence). This CDR3 has 13 amino acids. Trimming took 4 bases from V and 8 from J, leaving 17 bases between them. General study results and limits: Rarefaction exposed incomplete sorted-subset sequencing despite large depth. Sequencing depth was expected to affect clonotype sharing among donors. Blood was the only sampled material, and tissue repertoires likely differ.

The sequence came from a man between 18 and 29 years old in good health. The sample consisted of naive CD4+ T cells sorted from blood. The subset denotes: CD45RA+ positively selected. The chain joins TRBV30 to TRBJ1-1, with a tentative D call TRBD1 (6 bases). The chain's CDR3 is CAWTTGGTGEAFF. CDR3 in DNA: TGTGCCTGGACTACCGGGGGAACAGGGGAAGCTTTCTTT. The full variable domain, its missing parts supplied by reference TRBV30 and TRBJ1-1, is SQTIHQWPATLVQPVGSPLSLECTVEGTSNPNLYWYRQAAGRGLQLLFYSVGIGQISSEVPQNLSASRPQDRQFILSSKKLLLSDSGFYLCAWTTGGTGEAFFGQGTRLTVV.